This entry describes one T cell receptor (beta chain). Its antigen is currently unknown. Produced via immunoSEQ multiplex PCR; TCRdb's table is partial and in-frame only. This repertoire shows about 680,000 clones, roughly 90% found once; its top ten account for around 1.5%. The data are from a study of Ad26.COV2.S vaccination and SARS-CoV-2 variants. The wider study: The donor participated in the COV1001 trial, in its Ad26.COV2.S arm. Study results and limitations: Vaccinees displayed broader spike-specific TCR repertoires than placebo recipients.

Germline values: CDR1 SNHLY, CDR2 FYNNEI. CDR3 size: 15 residues. V was cut by 5 bases and J by 0 bases, with 12 bases left in between. Treatment in this sample: about 20 received Ad26.COV2.S at low or high dose, single or two shots; about 5 received placebo; per-sample allocation not given. At day 63 after the first vaccine or placebo injection, samples were drawn. Sequencing was performed on peripheral blood, taken in a trial of Ad26.COV2.S vaccine versus placebo. This sequence joins TRBV2 and TRBJ2-3, with D perhaps TRBD1 (6 bases). The receptor comes from a person between 18 and 65 years old who received the Ad26.COV2.S COVID-19 vaccine or a placebo. The CDR3 region is CASSRGQQSTDTQYF. CDR3 nucleotide sequence: TGTGCCAGCAGTCGCGGACAGCAAAGCACAGATACGCAGTATTTT.